The 5 T cell receptor beta chains below come from one sample, sequenced in a study of blood T cells in healthy people across ages. It was with a sample-barcoded 5' primer and a J-beta primer mix that a second PCR of roughly 7 to 12 cycles was run. Each CDR3 protein is one row after TCRdb ran MiXCR on the 5' RACE reads. This table has approximately 690,000 distinct CDR3 sequences, roughly 41% appearing once. Sequenced input: blood. The receptors were gathered from a man aged 80 or over in good health.

The chain has TRBV7-6 and TRBJ2-1; the D gene is possibly TRBD2 (5 bases). Germline lookup yields CDR1 SGHVS and CDR2 FNYEAQ. The CDR3 has 12 amino acids. Trimming cost V 2 bases and J 9 bases, with 8 bases left between them. The CDR3 nucleotides read TGTGCCAGCAGCTTACGAGGGCTTGAGCAGTTCTTC. Translated, it gives CASSLRGLEQFF.

This clonotype was seen a handful of times. This chain connects TRBV7-3 to TRBJ2-1; weak D call: TRBD2 (6 bases). V was pared by 4 bases and J by 5 bases, with 12 bases between. The CDR3 has 14 amino acids. The V gene's germline CDR1 is SGHTA and CDR2 FQGTGA. The CDR3 loop reads CASSSVGGHNEQFF. DNA of the CDR3: TGTGCCAGCAGCTCCGTGGGGGGACACAATGAGCAGTTCTTC.

Ten or more counts support this clonotype. This rearrangement joins TRBV7-2 to TRBJ2-1; TRBD2 matches at 13 bases. CDR1 is SGHTA and CDR2 is FQGNSA in the germline V gene. CDR3 size: 16 residues. Losses at the gene ends were 1 base for V and 11 bases for J; bases not matched to a gene: 8. The CDR3 DNA reads as TGTGCCAGCAGCTTAGATTTTACTAGCGGGGGGGACAAGCAGTTCTTC. It specifies CASSLDFTSGGDKQFF.

The chain is built from TRBV6-2 or TRBV6-3 and TRBJ2-1; 11 bases fit TRBD2. This CDR3 comprises 18 residues. Germline V gives CDR1 MNHEY, CDR2 SVGEGT. V shed 5 bases and J 2 bases; nucleotides not matched to a gene: 11. Here the CDR3 reads CASSALTSGAGPYNEQFF. The CDR3 nucleotides read TGTGCCAGCAGTGCCCTGACTAGCGGGGCCGGGCCCTACAATGAGCAGTTCTTC.

The V gene is TRBV5-1, the J gene TRBJ2-7; 11 positions agree with TRBD2. Trimming cost V 4 bases and J 7 bases; bases outside gene matches: 13. This CDR3 is 16 amino acids long. CDR1 and CDR2 from the germline V gene are SGHRS and YFSETQ. CDR3 nucleotide sequence: TGCGCCAGCAGCCAAACCTTTAGCGGGAGGGCCCAAGAGCAGTACTTC. Protein: CASSQTFSGRAQEQYF.